The following is a TCR beta chain sequence with its context. Some clones are missing from TCRdb's copy, which holds only in-frame ones; the method was immunoSEQ multiplex PCR. The profile covers about 61,000 clones, with around 87% appearing a single time and 6.6% taken by the ten largest. This sample is drawn from a study of blood T cell repertoires in COVID-19. Germline loops: CDR1 SGHVS, CDR2 FQNEAQ. The CDR3 consists of 15 residues. V lost 6 bases and J 7 bases, leaving 19 bases between the germline ends. The material sequenced was peripheral blood. The TCR sequence derives from a man in his sixties with acute or convalescent COVID-19. V and J are TRBV7-8 and TRBJ1-5; D is unresolved. The CDR3 sequence: CASSQRGGFRQPQHF. The CDR3 nucleotides are TGTGCCAGCAGTCAAAGAGGAGGGTTTCGGCAGCCCCAGCATTTT.